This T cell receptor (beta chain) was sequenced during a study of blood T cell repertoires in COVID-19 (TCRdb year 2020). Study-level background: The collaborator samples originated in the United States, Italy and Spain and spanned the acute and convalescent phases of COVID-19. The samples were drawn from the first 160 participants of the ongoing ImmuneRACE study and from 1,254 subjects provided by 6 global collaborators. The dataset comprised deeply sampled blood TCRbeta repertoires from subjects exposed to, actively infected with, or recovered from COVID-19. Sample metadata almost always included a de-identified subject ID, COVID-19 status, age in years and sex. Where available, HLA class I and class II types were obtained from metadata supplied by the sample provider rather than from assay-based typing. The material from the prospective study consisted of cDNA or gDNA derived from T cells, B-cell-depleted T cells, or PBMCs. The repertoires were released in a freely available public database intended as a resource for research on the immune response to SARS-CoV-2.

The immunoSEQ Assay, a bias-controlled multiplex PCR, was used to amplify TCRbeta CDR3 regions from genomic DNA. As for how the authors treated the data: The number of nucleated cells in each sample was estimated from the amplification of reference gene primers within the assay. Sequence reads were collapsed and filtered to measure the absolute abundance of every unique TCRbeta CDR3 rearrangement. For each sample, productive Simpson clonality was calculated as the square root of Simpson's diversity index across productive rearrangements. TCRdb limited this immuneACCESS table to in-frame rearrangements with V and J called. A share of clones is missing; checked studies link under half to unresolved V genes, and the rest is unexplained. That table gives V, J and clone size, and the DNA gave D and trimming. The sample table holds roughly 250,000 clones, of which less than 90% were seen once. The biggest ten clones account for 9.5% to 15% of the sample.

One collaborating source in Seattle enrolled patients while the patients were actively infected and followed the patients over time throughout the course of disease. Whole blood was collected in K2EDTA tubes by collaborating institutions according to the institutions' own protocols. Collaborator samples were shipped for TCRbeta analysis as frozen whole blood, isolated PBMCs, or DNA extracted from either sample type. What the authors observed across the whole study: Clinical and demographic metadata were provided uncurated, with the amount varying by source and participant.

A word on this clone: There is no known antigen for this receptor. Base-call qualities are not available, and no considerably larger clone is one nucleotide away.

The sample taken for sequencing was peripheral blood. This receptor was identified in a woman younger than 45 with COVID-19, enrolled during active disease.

The CDR3 protein: CASSQEGVGTDTQYF. Here is the DNA: TGTGCCAGCAGCCAAGAAGGGGTGGGGACAGATACGCAGTATTTT. The rearrangement joined TRBV3-1 (or the pseudogene TRBV3-2) to TRBJ2-3, and possibly TRBD1, on 5 matching bases. The germline V gene (reference sequence) supplies CDR1 LGHDT and CDR2 YNNKEL. A distance of 10 bases separates the germline ends of V and J, which lose 0 bases and 3 bases respectively. From the cysteine through the phenylalanine, the CDR3 covers 15 amino acids. CDR3 DNA only is kept here, 45 bases in frame from base 1.